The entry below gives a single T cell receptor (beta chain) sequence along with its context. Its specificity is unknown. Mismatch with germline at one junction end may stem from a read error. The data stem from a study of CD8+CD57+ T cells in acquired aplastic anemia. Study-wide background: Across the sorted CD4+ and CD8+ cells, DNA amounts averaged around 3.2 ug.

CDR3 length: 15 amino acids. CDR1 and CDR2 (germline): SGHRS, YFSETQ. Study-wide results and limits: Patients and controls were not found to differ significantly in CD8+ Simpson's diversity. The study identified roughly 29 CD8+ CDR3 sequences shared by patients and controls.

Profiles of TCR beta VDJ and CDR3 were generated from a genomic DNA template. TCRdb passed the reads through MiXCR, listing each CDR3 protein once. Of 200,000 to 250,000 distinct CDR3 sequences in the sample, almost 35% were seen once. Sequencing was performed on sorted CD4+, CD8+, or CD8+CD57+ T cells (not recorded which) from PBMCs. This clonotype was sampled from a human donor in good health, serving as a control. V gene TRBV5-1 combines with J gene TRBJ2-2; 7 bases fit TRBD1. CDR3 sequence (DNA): TGCGCCGGCAGTAGGGGGCAGAAGAACACCGGGGAGCTGTTTTTT. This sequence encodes CAGSRGQKNTGELFF.